These 8 T cell receptor beta chains share one sample of origin, sequenced in a study of blood T cell repertoires in COVID-19. Produced via immunoSEQ multiplex PCR; TCRdb's table is partial and in-frame only. Of some 150,000 clones in the sample, 80% to 90% were seen once. The specimen was peripheral blood. The receptors originated from a woman aged 55-70 years with active COVID-19.

The V gene is TRBV7-3, the J gene TRBJ1-6, with a weak D call TRBD1 (6 bases). The CDR3 runs to 15 residues. V lost 0 bases to trimming and J lost 8 bases, with 11 bases between them. Germline V gene sequence: CDR1 SGHTA, CDR2 FQGTGA. The CDR3 DNA sequence: TGTGCCAGCAGCTTAACTGGGGGCAGTGATTCACCCCTCCACTTT. Translated: CASSLTGGSDSPLHF.

The chain carries TRBV6-5 and TRBJ2-5, with D uncertain. This CDR3 has 14 amino acids. CDR1 is MNHEY, CDR2 SVGAGI, per germline. The ends were cut back, 5 bases at V and 1 base at J, with 11 bases in the middle. DNA of the CDR3: TGTGCCAGCAGTCTCATGGGCAGCCAAGAGACCCAGTACTTC. Amino acid sequence: CASSLMGSQETQYF.

The CDR3 coding sequence is TGCAGCGTCGCGGGCAACCCCGGAAATTCCTATTACGAGCAGTACTTC. Amino acid sequence: CSVAGNPGNSYYEQYF. The V call is TRBV29-1, the J call TRBJ2-7; a possible D gene is TRBD2 (5 bases). The germline gives CDR1 SQVTM, CDR2 ANQGSEA. V lost 6 bases to trimming and J lost 4 bases, with 25 bases between them. The CDR3 runs 16 residues.

The V gene is TRBV21-1, the J gene TRBJ2-5; TRBD2 is the table's D call, not checked against the DNA. TRBV21-1 is recorded as a pseudogene. This CDR3 is built from 15 residues. The CDR3 protein is CASSKGLRGGETQYF. The CDR3 bases are TGTGCCAGCAGCAAAGGACTTCGGGGTGGAGAGACCCAGTACTTC.

V is TRBV4-1 and J is TRBJ2-5; TRBD1 is a possible D gene (6 bases). This CDR3 spans 14 amino acids. The germline V gene encodes CDR1 MGHRA and CDR2 YSYEKL. V shed 4 bases and J shed 5 bases, with 14 bases lying between them. The CDR3 loop reads CASSLQYQGETQYF. In DNA, the CDR3 is TGCGCCAGCAGCCTACAGTATCAGGGGGAGACCCAGTACTTC.

The chain links TRBV3-1 (or the pseudogene TRBV3-2) to TRBJ2-7; 7 nucleotides agree with TRBD2. V lost 4 bases, J lost 3 bases, and 6 bases stayed unmatched. This CDR3 spans 14 amino acids. Per the germline V gene, CDR1 is LGHDT and CDR2 is YNNKEL (reference sequence). This chain's CDR3 is CASSPGWGGYEQYF. DNA of the CDR3: TGTGCCAGCAGCCCTGGGTGGGGGGGCTACGAGCAGTACTTC.

In the case of this clone: Distinct nucleotide sequences in the sample also encode this CDR3. This chain links TRBV7-9 with TRBJ1-5; 11 bases map to TRBD1. The CDR3 length is 17 residues. CDR1 and CDR2 from the germline V gene are SEHNR and FQNEAQ (reference sequence). The ends lost 0 bases at V and 1 base at J; junction bases unmatched: 2. The CDR3 protein is CASSLAGTGGSNQPQHF. CDR3 DNA sequence: TGTGCCAGCAGCTTAGCCGGGACAGGGGGAAGCAATCAGCCCCAGCATTTT. The full variable domain, in which reference TRBV7-9 and TRBJ1-5 provide the parts outside the CDR3, is DTGVSQNPRHKITKRGQNVTFRCDPISEHNRLYWYRQTLGQGPEFLTYFQNEAQLEKSRLLSDRFSAERPKGSFSTLEIQRTEQGDSAMYLCASSLAGTGGSNQPQHFGDGTRLSIL.

Many counts were recorded for this clone. The chain is built from TRBV27 and TRBJ2-2; 9 bases fit TRBD1. J gave up 6 bases and V 3 bases, and 8 bases lay outside the gene matches. The CDR3 is 16 amino acids. Germline values: CDR1 MNHEY, CDR2 SMNVEV (reference sequence). The CDR3 region is CASSLPSGTGPGELFF. In DNA, the CDR3 is TGTGCCAGCAGTTTGCCCTCCGGGACAGGGCCCGGGGAGCTGTTTTTT.